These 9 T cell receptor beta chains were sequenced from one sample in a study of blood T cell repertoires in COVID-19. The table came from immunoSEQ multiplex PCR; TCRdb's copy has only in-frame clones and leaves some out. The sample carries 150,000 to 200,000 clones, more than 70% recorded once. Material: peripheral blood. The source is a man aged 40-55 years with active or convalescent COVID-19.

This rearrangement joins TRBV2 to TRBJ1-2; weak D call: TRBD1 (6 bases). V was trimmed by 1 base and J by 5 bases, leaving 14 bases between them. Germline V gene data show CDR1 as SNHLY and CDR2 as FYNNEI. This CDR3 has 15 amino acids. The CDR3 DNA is TGTGCCAGCAGTGAAGGAATACAGGGAGGGTATGGCTACACCTTC. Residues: CASSEGIQGGYGYTF.

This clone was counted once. CDR3 nucleotides: TGTGCCAGCAGCATAGGCGGCGCAAGTAAAGTGTATGGCTACACCTTC. This encodes CASSIGGASKVYGYTF. This chain joins TRBV28 and TRBJ1-2; D is undetermined. CDR1 is MDHEN, CDR2 SYDVKM, per germline. Trimming removed 6 bases from V and 5 bases from J, with 22 bases in between. There are 16 residues in the CDR3.

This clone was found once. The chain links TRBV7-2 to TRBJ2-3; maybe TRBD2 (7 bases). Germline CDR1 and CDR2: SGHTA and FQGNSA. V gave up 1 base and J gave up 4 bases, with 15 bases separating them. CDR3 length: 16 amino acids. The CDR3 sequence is CASSLGGTGRADTQYF. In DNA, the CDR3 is TGTGCCAGCAGCTTAGGAGGAACAGGGAGGGCAGATACGCAGTATTTT.

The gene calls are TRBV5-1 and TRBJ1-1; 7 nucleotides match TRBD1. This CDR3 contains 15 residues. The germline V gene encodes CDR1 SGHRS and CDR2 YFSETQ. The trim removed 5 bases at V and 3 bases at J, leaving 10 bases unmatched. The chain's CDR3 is CASRHRGPGDTEAFF. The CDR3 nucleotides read TGCGCCAGCAGACACAGGGGCCCGGGGGACACTGAAGCTTTCTTT.

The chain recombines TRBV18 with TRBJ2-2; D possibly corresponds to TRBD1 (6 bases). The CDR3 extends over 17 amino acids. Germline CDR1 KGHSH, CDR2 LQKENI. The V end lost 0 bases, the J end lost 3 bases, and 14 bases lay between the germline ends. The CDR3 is CASSPPSGARDTGELFF. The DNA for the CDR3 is TGTGCCAGCTCACCACCTTCAGGGGCCAGGGACACCGGGGAGCTGTTTTTT.

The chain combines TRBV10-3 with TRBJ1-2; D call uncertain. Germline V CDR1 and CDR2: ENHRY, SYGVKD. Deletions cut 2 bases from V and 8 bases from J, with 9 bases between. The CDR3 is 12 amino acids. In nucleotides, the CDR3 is TGTGCCATCAGTGAGCAGGTTTTCGGCTACACCTTC. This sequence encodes CAISEQVFGYTF.

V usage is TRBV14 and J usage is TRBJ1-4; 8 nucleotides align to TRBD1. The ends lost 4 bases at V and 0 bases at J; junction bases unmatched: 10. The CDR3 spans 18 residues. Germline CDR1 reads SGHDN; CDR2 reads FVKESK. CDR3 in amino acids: CASSRLGQGGATNEKLFF. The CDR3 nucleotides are TGTGCCAGCAGCCGACTTGGACAGGGAGGGGCAACTAATGAAAAACTGTTTTTT.

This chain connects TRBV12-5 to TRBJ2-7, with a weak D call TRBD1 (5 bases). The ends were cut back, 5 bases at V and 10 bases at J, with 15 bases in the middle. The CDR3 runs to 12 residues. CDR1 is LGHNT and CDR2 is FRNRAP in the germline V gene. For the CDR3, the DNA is TGTGCTAGTGGTCCCCCAGGACACTTTCAGTACTTC. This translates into CASGPPGHFQYF.

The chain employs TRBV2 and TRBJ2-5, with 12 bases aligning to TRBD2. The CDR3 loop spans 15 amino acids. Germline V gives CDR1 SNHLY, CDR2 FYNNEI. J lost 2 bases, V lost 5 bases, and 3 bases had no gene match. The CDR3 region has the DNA TGTGCCAGCAGTCTAGCGGGGGGGGTTCAAGAGACCCAGTACTTC. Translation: CASSLAGGVQETQYF.